Below, 6 T cell receptor beta chains from the same sample are listed, as sequenced in a study of radiotherapy plus CTLA-4 blockade in lung cancer. This table comes from immunoSEQ multiplex PCR, and its TCRdb copy is limited to in-frame clones, with some not included. Of some 73,000 clones in the sample, over 70% are singletons; the top ten hold approximately 24%. The input for sequencing was peripheral blood, taken from a patient treated with radiotherapy plus ipilimumab. The receptor source for this set is a human donor with non-small cell lung cancer whose response to radiotherapy plus ipilimumab could not be evaluated. Some clones in this sample may be carry-over from other donors' samples.

The chain uses TRBV18 and TRBJ1-5, with D tentatively TRBD1 (6 bases). Trimming left V 4 bases short and J 4 bases short, with 17 bases between. Germline V gene data show CDR1 as KGHSH and CDR2 as LQKENI. The CDR3 loop spans 16 amino acids. In DNA, the CDR3 is TGTGCCAGCTCACACGGGGCAGGGGAGGGGAATCAGCCCCAGCATTTT. This codes for CASSHGAGEGNQPQHF.

The chain has TRBV19 and TRBJ1-1; 8 nucleotides agree with TRBD1. The CDR3 contains 15 residues. The germline V gene has CDR1 LNHDA and CDR2 SQIVND (reference sequence). V lost 1 base to trimming and J lost 5 bases; unmatched junction nucleotides: 6. The CDR3 loop reads CASSIAGGGWTEAFF. As DNA, the CDR3 is TGTGCCAGTAGTATAGCAGGGGGCGGTTGGACTGAAGCTTTCTTT.

The V gene is TRBV7-2, the J gene TRBJ1-2; 8 bases are a match to TRBD1. V lost 4 bases and J lost 8; bases outside the gene matches: 6. Germline CDR1 SGHTA, CDR2 FQGNSA. The CDR3 extends over 13 amino acids. The CDR3 DNA reads as TGTGCCAGCAGCTCGGACAGGGCAGCGGGCTACACCTTC. This gives the protein CASSSDRAAGYTF.

The V gene is TRBV5-6, the J gene TRBJ2-5; 9 nucleotides match TRBD2. The J call may be mistaken, given a closer DNA end match to TRBJ2-7. The CDR3 totals 15 residues. Germline CDR1 SGHDT, CDR2 YYEEEE. CDR3 amino acids: CASSRDSSGNYEQYF. Written as DNA, the CDR3 is TGTGCCAGCAGCCGGGACTCTAGCGGGAACTACGAGCAGTACTTC.

The rearrangement links TRBV19 to TRBJ1-5; D is undetermined. V lost 5 bases and J 2 bases, leaving 10 bases between the germline ends. Per germline, CDR1 LNHDA and CDR2 SQIVND (reference sequence). This CDR3 is 14 amino acids long. CDR3 nucleotide sequence: TGTGCCAGTAGTCCCACCGGGGGCAATCAGCCCCAGCATTTT. It is translated as CASSPTGGNQPQHF.

V is TRBV12-5 and J is TRBJ2-3; 13 nucleotides match TRBD2. V shed 4 bases and J 2 bases; nucleotides not matched to a gene: 3. The CDR3 consists of 16 residues. The V gene's germline CDR1 is LGHNT and CDR2 FRNRAP. This chain's CDR3 is CASGWGLAGYTDTQYF. The CDR3 DNA sequence: TGTGCTAGTGGTTGGGGACTAGCGGGGTACACAGATACGCAGTATTTT.